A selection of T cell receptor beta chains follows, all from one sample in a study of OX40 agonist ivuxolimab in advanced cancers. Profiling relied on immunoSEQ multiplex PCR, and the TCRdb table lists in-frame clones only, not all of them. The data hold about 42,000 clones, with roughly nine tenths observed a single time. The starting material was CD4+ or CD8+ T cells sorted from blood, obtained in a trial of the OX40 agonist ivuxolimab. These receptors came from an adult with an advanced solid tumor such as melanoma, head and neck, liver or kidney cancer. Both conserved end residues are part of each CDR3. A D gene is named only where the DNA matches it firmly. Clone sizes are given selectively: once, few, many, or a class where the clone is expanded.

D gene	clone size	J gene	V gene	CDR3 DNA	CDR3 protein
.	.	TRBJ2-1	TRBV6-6	TGTGCCAGCACATTTCGACAGGGAGGCTACAATGAGCAGTTCTTC	CASTFRQGGYNEQFF
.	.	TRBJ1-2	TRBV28	TGTGCCAGCAGTTTTCTCTATGGCTACACCTTC	CASSFLYGYTF
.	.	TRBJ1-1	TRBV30	TGTGCCTGGAGTGTACAGACAGCTTCGGGTGCTTTCTTT	CAWSVQTASGAFF
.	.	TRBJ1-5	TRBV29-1	TGCAGCGTCTCCACAGGTTTAAATCAGCCCCAGCATTTT	CSVSTGLNQPQHF
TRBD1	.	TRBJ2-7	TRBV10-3	TGTGCCATCACCAGGACAGGGGGAAGCTCCGAGCAGTACTTC	CAITRTGGSSEQYF
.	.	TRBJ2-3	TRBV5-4	TGTGCCAGCAGCTTGATTCTAGACACAGATACGCAGTATTTT	CASSLILDTDTQYF
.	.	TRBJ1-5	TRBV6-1	TGTGCCAGCAGTATAACAGGGACGGCGGGTCAGCCCCAGCATTTT	CASSITGTAGQPQHF
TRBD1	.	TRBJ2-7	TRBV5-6	TGTGCCAGCAGCTACGGACAGGGGGCGCGAGAGCAGTACTTC	CASSYGQGAREQYF
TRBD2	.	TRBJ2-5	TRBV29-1	TGCAGCGTTGAAGCGGGGGGGTCCCAGTACTTC	CSVEAGGSQYF
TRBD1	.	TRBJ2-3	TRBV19	TGTGCCAGTAGGAACCGTGGAGGGACAGGGCTAGGAGATACGCAGTATTTT	CASRNRGGTGLGDTQYF
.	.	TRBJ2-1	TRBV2	TGTGCCAGCAGTTTGGGCAGGGGACCGTCCAATGAGCAGTTCTTC	CASSLGRGPSNEQFF
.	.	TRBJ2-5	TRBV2	TGTGCCAGCTCGCGGTTGGGGGGCCCGGGGGAGACCCAGTACTTC	CASSRLGGPGETQYF
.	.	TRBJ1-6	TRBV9	TGTGCCAGCAGCCCGCGGGGCAGGGAGAATTCACCCCTCCACTTT	CASSPRGRENSPLHF
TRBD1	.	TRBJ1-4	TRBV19	TGTGCCAGTAGTGCCAATCCAGGGGGCGATGAAAAACTGTTTTTT	CASSANPGGDEKLFF
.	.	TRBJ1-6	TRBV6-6	TGTGCCAGCACCCAACGGGGGGCGGGGTATAATTCACCCCTCCACTTT	CASTQRGAGYNSPLHF
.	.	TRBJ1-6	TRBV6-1	TGTGCCAGCAGTTTCCCGGGGCCCCCTAATTCACCCCTCCACTTT	CASSFPGPPNSPLHF
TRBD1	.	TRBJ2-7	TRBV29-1	TGCAGCGTTGCCGGGACAGGGGCCTACGAGCAGTACTTC	CSVAGTGAYEQYF
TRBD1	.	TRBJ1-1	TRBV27	TGTGCCAGCAGTCCGACCTCCCCGGGACAGGGGGCGCGGGCCACTGAAGCTTTCTTT	CASSPTSPGQGARATEAFF
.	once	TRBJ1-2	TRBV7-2	TGTGCCAGCAGCTTAGGACAGTCAACCACTAACTATGGCTACACCTTC	CASSLGQSTTNYGYTF
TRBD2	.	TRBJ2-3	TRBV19	TGTGCCAGTAGTATCCCATTTAGCGGGAGTGGACCAGATACGCAGTATTTT	CASSIPFSGSGPDTQYF
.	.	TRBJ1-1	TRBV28	TGTGCCAGCAGCAAATTTGGACGGGGAGGCACTGAAGCTTTCTTT	CASSKFGRGGTEAFF
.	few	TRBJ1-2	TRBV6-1	TGTGCCAGCACCATGAATGCCGCCCGAGACACCTTC	CASTMNAARDTF
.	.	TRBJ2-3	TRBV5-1	TGCGCCAGCAGCTTGGCAGGGGTCTACTTCACAGATACGCAGTATTTT	CASSLAGVYFTDTQYF
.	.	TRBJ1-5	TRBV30	TGTGCCTGGAGTGTCAAGGGGGATCAGCCCCAGCATTTT	CAWSVKGDQPQHF
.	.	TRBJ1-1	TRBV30	TGTGCCTGGAGTCACGTGAACACTGAAGCTTTCTTT	CAWSHVNTEAFF
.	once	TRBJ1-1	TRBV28	TGTGCCAGCAGTCCCCCCCACTGGGGCACTGAAGCTTTCTTT	CASSPPHWGTEAFF
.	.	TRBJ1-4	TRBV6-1	TGTGCCAGCAGCGGTCTACGCAACGAGAAACTGTTTTTT	CASSGLRNEKLFF
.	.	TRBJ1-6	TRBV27	TGTGCCAGCAGTTCCGATTATAATTCACCCCTCCACTTT	CASSSDYNSPLHF
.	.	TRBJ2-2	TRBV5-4	TGTGCCAGCAGTTCAAGACTAGGGAACACCGGGGAGCTGTTTTTT	CASSSRLGNTGELFF
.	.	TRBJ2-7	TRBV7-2	TGTGCCAGCAGTCCTACTGCCCCCTACGAGCAGTACTTC	CASSPTAPYEQYF
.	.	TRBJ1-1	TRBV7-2	TGTGCCAGCAGCGCGGAAGTGGGGATCTCTGAAGCTTTCTTT	CASSAEVGISEAFF
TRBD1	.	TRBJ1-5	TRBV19	TGTGCCAGTACCGCAGGGACAGAGACTAATCAGCCCCAGCATTTT	CASTAGTETNQPQHF
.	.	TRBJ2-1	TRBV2	TGTGCCAGCTTTGTGTCAGTAAACAATGAGCAGTTCTTC	CASFVSVNNEQFF
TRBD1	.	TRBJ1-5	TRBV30	TGTGCCTGGAGGGAAACAGGGGGTACCAATCAGCCCCAGCATTTT	CAWRETGGTNQPQHF
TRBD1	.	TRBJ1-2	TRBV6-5	TGTGCCAGCAGTGGGGGACAGGGAGGTGGCTACACCTTC	CASSGGQGGGYTF